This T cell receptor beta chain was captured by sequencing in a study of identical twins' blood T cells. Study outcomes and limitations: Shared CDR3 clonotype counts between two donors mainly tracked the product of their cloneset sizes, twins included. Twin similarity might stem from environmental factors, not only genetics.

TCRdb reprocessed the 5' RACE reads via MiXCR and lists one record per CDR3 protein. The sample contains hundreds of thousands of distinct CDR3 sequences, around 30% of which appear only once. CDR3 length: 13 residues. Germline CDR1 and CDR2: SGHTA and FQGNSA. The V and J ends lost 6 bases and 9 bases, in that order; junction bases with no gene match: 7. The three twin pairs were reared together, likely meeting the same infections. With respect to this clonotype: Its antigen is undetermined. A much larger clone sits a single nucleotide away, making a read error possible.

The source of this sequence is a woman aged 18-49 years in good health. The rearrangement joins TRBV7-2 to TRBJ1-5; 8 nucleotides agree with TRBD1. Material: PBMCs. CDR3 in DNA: TGTGCCAGCAGGGACAGGGTTGATCGGCCCCAGCATTTT. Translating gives CASRDRVDRPQHF.